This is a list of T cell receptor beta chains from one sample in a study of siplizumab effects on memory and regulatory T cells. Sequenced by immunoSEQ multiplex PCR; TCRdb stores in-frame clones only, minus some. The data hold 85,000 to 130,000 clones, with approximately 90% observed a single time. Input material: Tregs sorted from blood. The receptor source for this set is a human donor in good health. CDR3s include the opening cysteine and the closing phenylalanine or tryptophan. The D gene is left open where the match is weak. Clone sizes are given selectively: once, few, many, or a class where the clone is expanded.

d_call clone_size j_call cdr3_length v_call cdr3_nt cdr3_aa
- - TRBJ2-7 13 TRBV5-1 TGCGCCAGCAGCGCCGCCTCGAACTACGAGCAGTACTTC CASSAASNYEQYF
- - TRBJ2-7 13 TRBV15 TGTGCCACCAGCAGAGAGCGAGCCTACGAGCAGTACTTC CATSRERAYEQYF
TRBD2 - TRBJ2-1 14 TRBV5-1 TGCGCCAGCAGCCGGGGGGGCTCCTACAATGAGCAGTTCTTC CASSRGGSYNEQFF
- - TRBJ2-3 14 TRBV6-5 TGTGCCAGCAGTTATAGTTCCCGCACAGATACGCAGTATTTT CASSYSSRTDTQYF
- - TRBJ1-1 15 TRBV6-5 TGTGCCAGCAGTCAATACCCAGCGGTAACCACTGAAGCTTTCTTT CASSQYPAVTTEAFF
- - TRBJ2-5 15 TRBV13 TGTGCCAGCAGTATATCCAGAAGTGATCGGGAGACCCAGTACTTC CASSISRSDRETQYF
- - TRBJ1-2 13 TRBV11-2 TGTGCCAGCAGCCGGGACGGACCCTATGGCTACACCTTC CASSRDGPYGYTF
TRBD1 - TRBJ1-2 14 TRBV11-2 TGTGCCAGCAGCTTGAACTACAGGGGGATTGGCTACACCTTC CASSLNYRGIGYTF
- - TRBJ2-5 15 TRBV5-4 TGTGCCAGCAGCTTAACCCCTGGGAGACAAGAGACCCAGTACTTC CASSLTPGRQETQYF
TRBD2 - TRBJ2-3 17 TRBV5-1 TGCGCCAGCAGCTTGGCATCGACTAGCGGCGGTGGAGATACGCAGTATTTT CASSLASTSGGGDTQYF
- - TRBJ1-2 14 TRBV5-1 TGCGCCAGCAGCTTGAGTGGTTACCATATGGGCTACACCTTC CASSLSGYHMGYTF
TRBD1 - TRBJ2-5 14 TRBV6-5 TGTGCCAGCAGTTCCAGGACAGGTTCAGAGACCCAGTACTTC CASSSRTGSETQYF
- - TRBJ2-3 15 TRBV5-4 TGTGCCAGCAGCTTTGCGGGAACGGGCACAGATACGCAGTATTTT CASSFAGTGTDTQYF
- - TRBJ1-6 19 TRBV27 TGTGCCAGCAGTTTCAGGGGCTGGGATCCCAGCTCCTATAATTCACCCCTCCACTTT CASSFRGWDPSSYNSPLHF
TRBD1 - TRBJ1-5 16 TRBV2 TGTGCCAGCAGGGCCGGACAGGAATTGAGCAATCAGCCCCAGCATTTT CASRAGQELSNQPQHF
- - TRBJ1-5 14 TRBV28 TGTGCCAGCAGTTTGGGCCAACCGGGGCAGCCCCAGCATTTT CASSLGQPGQPQHF
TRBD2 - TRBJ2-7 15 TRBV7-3 TGTGCCAGCAGCTTACAATCTAGCGGAGGATACGAGCAGTACTTC CASSLQSSGGYEQYF
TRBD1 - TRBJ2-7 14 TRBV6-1 TGTGCCAGCAGCCCCCGACAGGGCCCATACGAGCAGTACTTC CASSPRQGPYEQYF
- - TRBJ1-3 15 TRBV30 TGTGCCTGGAGTGTATCCGGGGCGTCTGGAAACACCATATATTTT CAWSVSGASGNTIYF
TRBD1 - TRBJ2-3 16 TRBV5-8 TGTGCCAGCAGCTTGGAGGGACAGGGGGCCACAGATACGCAGTATTTT CASSLEGQGATDTQYF
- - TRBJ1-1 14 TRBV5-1 TGCGCCAGCACCCACGACAGGAGGAACACTGAAGCTTTCTTT CASTHDRRNTEAFF
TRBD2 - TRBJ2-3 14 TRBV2 TGTGCTTACCGAGCGGGAGCGTCGGTAGATACGCAGTATTTT CAYRAGASVDTQYF
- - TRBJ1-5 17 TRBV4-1 TGCGCCAGCAGCCCGCGACACCCCCGCTATAGCAATCAGCCCCAGCATTTT CASSPRHPRYSNQPQHF
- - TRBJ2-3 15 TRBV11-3 TGTGCCAGCAGCTTCTTCGGGCTGCCCACAGATACGCAGTATTTT CASSFFGLPTDTQYF
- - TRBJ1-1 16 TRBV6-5 TGTGCCAGCAGTTACTCGATCACGAGACAGAACACTGAAGCTTTCTTT CASSYSITRQNTEAFF
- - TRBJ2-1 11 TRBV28 TGTGCCAGCAAGCGAGACGTGGAGCAGTTCTTC CASKRDVEQFF
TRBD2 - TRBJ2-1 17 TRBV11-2 TGTGCCAGCAGCTTATCTAGCGGGAGGACCTCGAACAATGAGCAGTTCTTC CASSLSSGRTSNNEQFF
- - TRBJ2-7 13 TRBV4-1 TGCGCCAGCAGCGGGCAGGGGACCTACGAGCAGTACTTC CASSGQGTYEQYF
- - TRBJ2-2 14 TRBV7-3 TGTGCCAGCAGCCCTGGCAGGACCACCGGGGAGCTGTTTTTT CASSPGRTTGELFF
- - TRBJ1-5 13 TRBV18 TGTGCCAGCTCACCAGTGGAGGGTCAGCCCCAGCATTTT CASSPVEGQPQHF
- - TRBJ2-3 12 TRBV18 TGTGCCAGCTCAATTAGCACAGATACGCAGTATTTT CASSISTDTQYF
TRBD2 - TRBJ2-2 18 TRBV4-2 TGTGCCAGCAGCCCCGTAAGGGGACTAGCGGGACGAACCGGGGAGCTGTTTTTT CASSPVRGLAGRTGELFF
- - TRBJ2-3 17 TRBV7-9 TGTGCCAGCAGCTTGTTCCTTAGCTCGGTAGGCACAGATACGCAGTATTTT CASSLFLSSVGTDTQYF
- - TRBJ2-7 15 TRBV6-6 TGTGCCAGCAGTTACAAGGACAGATTCTCCTACGAGCAGTACTTC CASSYKDRFSYEQYF
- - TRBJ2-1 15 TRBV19 TGTGCCAGTAGTATAAACACCCGGGCCTACAATGAGCAGTTCTTC CASSINTRAYNEQFF
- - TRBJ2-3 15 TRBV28 TGTGCCAGCAGTTTATTAACTAGACTGACAGATACGCAGTATTTT CASSLLTRLTDTQYF
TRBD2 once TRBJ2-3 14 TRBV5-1 TGCGCCAGCAGCTTGGATAGCGGGACAGATACGCAGTATTTT CASSLDSGTDTQYF
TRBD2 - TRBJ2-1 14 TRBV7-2 TGTGCCAGCAGCCCTAGCGGGGTTTCGAATGAGCAGTTCTTC CASSPSGVSNEQFF
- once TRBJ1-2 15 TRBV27 TGTGCCAGCAGCCAATTCGGGTCCAACTTCTATGGCTACACCTTC CASSQFGSNFYGYTF
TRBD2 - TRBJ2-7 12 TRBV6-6 TGTGCCTTGGGGACTAGCGGCTACGAGCAGTACTTC CALGTSGYEQYF
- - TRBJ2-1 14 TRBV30 TGTGCCTGGAGTGTAGGGGTTTCGGCGGGAAGTCTGTTCTTC CAWSVGVSAGSLFF
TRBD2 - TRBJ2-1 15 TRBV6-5 TGTGCCAGCAGCTATAGGACTAGCGGTTACAATGAGCAGTTCTTC CASSYRTSGYNEQFF